The clone carrying this T cell receptor beta chain was counted between two and nine times. Its target is unknown. The data were obtained in a study of T cell repertoires in cytomegalovirus infection. One entry per CDR3 protein, called by TCRdb with MiXCR from the reads. The profile shows a few hundred thousand distinct CDR3 sequences, 40% of them singletons. V was trimmed by 1 base and J by 3 bases, leaving 11 bases between them. The CDR3 extends over 14 amino acids. CDR1 is DFQATT, CDR2 SNEGSKA, per germline (reference sequence). The material was cultured PBMCs, obtained from culture after CMV antigen stimulation. V and J are TRBV20-1 and TRBJ2-3, with a weak D call TRBD2 (5 bases). The sequence derives from a human donor in good health (CMV status not recorded). Some clones in this sample may be carry-over from other donors' samples. CDR3 in DNA: TGCAGTGCTAGAGGGCTCTGGGAGACAGATACGCAGTATTTT. Its protein product is CSARGLWETDTQYF.